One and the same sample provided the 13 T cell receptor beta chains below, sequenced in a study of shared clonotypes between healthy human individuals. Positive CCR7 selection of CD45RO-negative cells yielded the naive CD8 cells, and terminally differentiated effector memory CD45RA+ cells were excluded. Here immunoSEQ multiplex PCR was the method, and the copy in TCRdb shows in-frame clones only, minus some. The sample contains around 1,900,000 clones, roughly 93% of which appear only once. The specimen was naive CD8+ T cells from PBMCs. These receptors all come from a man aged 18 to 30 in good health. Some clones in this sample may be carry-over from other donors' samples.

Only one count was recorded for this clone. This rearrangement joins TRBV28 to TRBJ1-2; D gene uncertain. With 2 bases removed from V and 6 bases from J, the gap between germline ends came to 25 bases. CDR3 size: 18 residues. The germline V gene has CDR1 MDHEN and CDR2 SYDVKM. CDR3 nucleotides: TGTGCCAGCAGTTTACAATTGGCAGTCCACGAATTGTACCATGGCTACACCTTC. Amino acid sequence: CASSLQLAVHELYHGYTF.

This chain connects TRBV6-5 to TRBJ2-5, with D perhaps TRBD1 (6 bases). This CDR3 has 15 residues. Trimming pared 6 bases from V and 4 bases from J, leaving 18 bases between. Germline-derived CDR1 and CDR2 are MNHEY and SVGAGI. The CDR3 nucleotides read TGTGCCAGCAGATTAACAGGGAGTTCAGGAGAGACCCAGTACTTC. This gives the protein CASRLTGSSGETQYF.

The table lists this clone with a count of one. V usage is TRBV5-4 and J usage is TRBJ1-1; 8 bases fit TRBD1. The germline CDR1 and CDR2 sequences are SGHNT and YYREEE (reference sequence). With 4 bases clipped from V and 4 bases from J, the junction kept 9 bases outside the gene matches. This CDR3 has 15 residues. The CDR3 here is CASSLRTGSVTEAFF. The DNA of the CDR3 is TGTGCCAGCAGCCTAAGGACAGGGTCCGTCACTGAAGCTTTCTTT.

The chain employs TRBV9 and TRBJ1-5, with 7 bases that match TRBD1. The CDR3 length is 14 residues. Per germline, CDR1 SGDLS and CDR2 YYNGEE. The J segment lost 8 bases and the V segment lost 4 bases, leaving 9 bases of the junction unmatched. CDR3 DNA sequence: TGTGCCAGCAGCCCCCAGGGCAGGGGGGAGCCCCAGCATTTT. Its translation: CASSPQGRGEPQHF.

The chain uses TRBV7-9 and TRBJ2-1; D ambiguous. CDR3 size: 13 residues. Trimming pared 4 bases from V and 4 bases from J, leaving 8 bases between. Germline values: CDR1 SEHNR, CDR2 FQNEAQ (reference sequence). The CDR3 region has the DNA TGTGCCAGCAGCTCAGTAATTTACAATGAGCAGTTCTTC. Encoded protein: CASSSVIYNEQFF. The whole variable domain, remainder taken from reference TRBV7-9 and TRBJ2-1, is DTGVSQNPRHKITKRGQNVTFRCDPISEHNRLYWYRQTLGQGPEFLTYFQNEAQLEKSRLLSDRFSAERPKGSFSTLEIQRTEQGDSAMYLCASSSVIYNEQFFGPGTRLTVL.

The CDR3 is CASQGWTGLYNEQFF. The CDR3 nucleotides read TGTGCCAGCCAGGGATGGACAGGACTATACAATGAGCAGTTCTTC. This chain connects TRBV27 to TRBJ2-1, with a tentative D call TRBD1 (7 bases). Per germline, CDR1 MNHEY and CDR2 SMNVEV (reference sequence). V lost 8 bases and J lost 4, with 18 bases in between. The CDR3 loop spans 15 amino acids.

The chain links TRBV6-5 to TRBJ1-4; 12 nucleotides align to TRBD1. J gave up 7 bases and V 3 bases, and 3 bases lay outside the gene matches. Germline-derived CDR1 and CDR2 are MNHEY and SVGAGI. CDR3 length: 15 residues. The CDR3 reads CASSYGTGGLEKLFF. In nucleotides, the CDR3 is TGTGCCAGCAGTTATGGGACAGGGGGCCTTGAAAAACTGTTTTTT.

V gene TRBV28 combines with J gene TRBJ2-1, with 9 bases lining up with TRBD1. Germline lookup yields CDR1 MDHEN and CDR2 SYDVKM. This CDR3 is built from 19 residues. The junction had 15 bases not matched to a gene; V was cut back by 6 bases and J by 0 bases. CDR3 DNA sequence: TGTGCCAGCAGCACCGCTTTGTTGACAGGGGGGTTCTCCTACAATGAGCAGTTCTTC. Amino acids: CASSTALLTGGFSYNEQFF.

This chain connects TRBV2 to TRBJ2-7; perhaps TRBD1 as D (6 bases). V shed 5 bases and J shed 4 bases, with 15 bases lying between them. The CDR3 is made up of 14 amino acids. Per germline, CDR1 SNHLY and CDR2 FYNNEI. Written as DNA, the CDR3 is TGTGCCAGCAGTCCTCCGGGACAAGTATACGAGCAGTACTTC. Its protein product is CASSPPGQVYEQYF.

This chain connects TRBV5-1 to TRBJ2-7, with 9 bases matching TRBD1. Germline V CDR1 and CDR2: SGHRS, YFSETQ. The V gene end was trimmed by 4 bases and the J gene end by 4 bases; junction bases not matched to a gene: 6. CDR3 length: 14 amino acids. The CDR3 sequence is CASSTLQGAYEQYF. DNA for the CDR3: TGCGCCAGCAGCACTTTACAGGGGGCGTACGAGCAGTACTTC.

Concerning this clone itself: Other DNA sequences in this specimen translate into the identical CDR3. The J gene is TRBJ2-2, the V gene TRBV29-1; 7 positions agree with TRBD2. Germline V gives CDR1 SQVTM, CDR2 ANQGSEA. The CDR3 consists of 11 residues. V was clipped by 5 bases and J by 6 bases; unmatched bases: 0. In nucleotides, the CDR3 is TGCAGCGTTCGGGGGGCCGGGGAGCTGTTTTTT. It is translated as CSVRGAGELFF.

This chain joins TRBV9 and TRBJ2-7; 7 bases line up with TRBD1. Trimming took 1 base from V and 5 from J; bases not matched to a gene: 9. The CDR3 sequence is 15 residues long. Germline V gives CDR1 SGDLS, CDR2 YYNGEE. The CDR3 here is CASSVSGTAGHEQYF. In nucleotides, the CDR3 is TGTGCCAGCAGCGTATCGGGGACAGCAGGCCACGAGCAGTACTTC.

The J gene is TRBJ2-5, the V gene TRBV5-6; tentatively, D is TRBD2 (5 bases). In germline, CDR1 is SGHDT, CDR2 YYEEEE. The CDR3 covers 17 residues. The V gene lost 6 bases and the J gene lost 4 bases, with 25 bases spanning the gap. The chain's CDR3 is CASTPRPWQEVGETQYF. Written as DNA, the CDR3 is TGTGCCAGCACCCCCCGACCGTGGCAGGAGGTCGGAGAGACCCAGTACTTC.